Detailed here is one TCR beta chain. Its antigen is as yet unknown. The CDR3 runs 13 residues. V shed 6 bases and J shed 2 bases, with 10 bases lying between them. CDR1 is SGHTA and CDR2 is FQGNSA in the germline V gene. This sample is drawn from a study of cytomegalovirus exposure and HLA in healthy donors. From the 120-subject validation cohort, which was separate from the approximately 700-subject first cohort, the donors were drawn. Clones were read by immunoSEQ multiplex PCR, and TCRdb kept only the in-frame ones, dropping some. The table has some 170,000 clones, roughly 95% seen once. Study-level findings and limits: Among the CMV-associated chains, a few were confirmed in vitro as specific for CMV antigens. The study put 150 or so TCR beta chains on its list as cytomegalovirus-associated.

The sequence was collected from a woman aged 18-30 years in good health and CMV-seronegative. The V gene is TRBV7-2, the J gene TRBJ1-2; TRBD1 might be the D (6 bases). Sample: PBMCs. In DNA form, the CDR3 reads TGTGCCAGCAGTTTCGACAGGAACTATGGCTACACCTTC. Translating it yields CASSFDRNYGYTF.